Each of the 12 T cell receptor beta chains below was sequenced from the same sample in a study of liver allograft versus peripheral blood T cells. Study background: The study compared liver allograft T cell receptor repertoires against peripheral blood repertoires of liver transplant recipients.

Via MiXCR, TCRdb re-called the reads, giving one row per CDR3 protein. The sample contains about 14,000 distinct CDR3 sequences, more than 20% of which appear only once. The receptors come from a human patient who had a liver transplant. Some T cells may be provided by the graft donor.

A few counts support this clonotype. The chain joins TRBV18 to TRBJ2-2; D is perhaps TRBD2 (5 bases). The germline CDR1 and CDR2 sequences are KGHSH and LQKENI. Between the trimmed V and J ends, which lost 0 bases and 4 bases, there was a span of 12 bases. The CDR3 spans 16 residues. The chain's CDR3 is CASSPPGDWSTGELFF. CDR3 nucleotide sequence: TGTGCCAGCTCACCACCGGGAGACTGGAGCACCGGGGAGCTGTTTTTT.

The J gene is TRBJ2-7, the V gene TRBV7-3, with D perhaps assigned TRBD1 or TRBD2 (5 bases each). The CDR3 is made up of 14 amino acids. Deletions cut 5 bases from V and 4 bases from J, with 15 bases between. Germline assignment: CDR1 SGHTA and CDR2 FQGTGA. CDR3 loop: CASSEELGRYEQYF. The CDR3 nucleotides are TGTGCCAGCAGCGAGGAACTGGGACGGTACGAGCAGTACTTC.

In its sample, this clonotype was seen many times. The chain uses TRBV6-5 and TRBJ1-2; no reliable D call. Germline assignment: CDR1 MNHEY and CDR2 SVGAGI. V was trimmed by 0 bases and J by 4 bases, leaving 18 bases between them. This CDR3 region has 17 residues. The CDR3 bases are TGTGCCAGCAGTTACTCGATTCCTGAGGCCACTCGCTATGGCTACACCTTC. Protein sequence: CASSYSIPEATRYGYTF.

The V and J genes are TRBV12-3 or TRBV12-4 and TRBJ1-5; no reliable D call. CDR3 length equals 14 residues. Trimming pared 3 bases from V and 3 bases from J, leaving 9 bases between. CDR3 protein: CASSFGRSNQPQHF. The CDR3 coding sequence is TGTGCCAGCAGTTTTGGCAGGTCCAATCAGCCCCAGCATTTT.

There are a few counts of this clonotype. The chain combines TRBV20-1 with TRBJ1-6; maybe TRBD1 (5 bases). The CDR3 loop spans 12 amino acids. Trimming removed 3 bases at V and 8 bases at J, with 8 bases between. Germline V gene sequence: CDR1 DFQATT, CDR2 SNEGSKA (reference sequence). This CDR3 reads CSASGGDSPLHF. In nucleotides, the CDR3 is TGCAGTGCTAGTGGGGGGGATTCACCCCTCCACTTT.

This clonotype has at least ten counts. This chain links TRBV19 with TRBJ1-5; D call uncertain. The V gene lost 5 bases and the J gene lost 0 bases, with 11 bases spanning the gap. Germline V CDR1 and CDR2: LNHDA, SQIVND (reference sequence). The CDR3 totals 15 residues. Here the CDR3 DNA reads TGTGCCAGTAGTCATACCAGAAGTAGCAATCAGCCCCAGCATTTT. It yields the protein CASSHTRSSNQPQHF.

This clonotype was detected many times. The CDR3 region has the DNA TGTGCCAGTAGTATTGGGGCTTGGCGCTACACCTTC. It specifies CASSIGAWRYTF. The rearrangement uses TRBV19 and TRBJ1-2, with D tentatively TRBD1 (5 bases). The CDR3 spans 12 residues. From germline, CDR1 is LNHDA and CDR2 SQIVND (reference sequence). V was shortened by 3 bases and J by 9 bases, with 11 bases between the two germline ends.

The sample holds many counts of this clonotype. The CDR3 coding sequence is TGTGCCAGCTCACCACCGGCGGACAGATATGGCTACACCTTC. This codes for CASSPPADRYGYTF. The V call is TRBV18, the J call TRBJ1-2; D perhaps matches TRBD1 (6 bases). The CDR3 has 14 amino acids. Trimming removed 0 bases from V and 5 bases from J, with 10 bases in between. Germline values: CDR1 KGHSH, CDR2 LQKENI. The full variable domain, completed using reference TRBV18 and TRBJ1-2, is NAGVMQNPRHLVRRRGQEARLRCSPMKGHSHVYWYRQLPEEGLKFMVYLQKENIIDESGMPKERFSAEFPKEGPSILRIQQVVRGDSAAYFCASSPPADRYGYTFGSGTRLTVV.

The table lists this clonotype with a few counts. V gene TRBV6-1 combines with J gene TRBJ1-5, with 7 nucleotides matching TRBD1. Per germline, CDR1 MNHNS and CDR2 SASEGT. The CDR3 covers 16 residues. V trimming: 5 bases; J trimming: 4 bases; junction bases outside the gene matches: 11. In nucleotides, the CDR3 is TGTGCCAGCAGTTCCGGGACGGGACAGTTGAATCAGCCCCAGCATTTT. Amino acid sequence: CASSSGTGQLNQPQHF.

There are a few counts of this clonotype. J is TRBJ2-7 and V is TRBV6-5; TRBD2 matches at 8 bases. The junction had 4 bases not matched to a gene; V was cut back by 0 bases and J by 3 bases. In germline, CDR1 is MNHEY, CDR2 SVGAGI. The CDR3 is made up of 15 amino acids. The CDR3 here is CASSYSGGGHYEQYF. In nucleotides, the CDR3 is TGTGCCAGCAGTTACTCGGGCGGGGGGCACTACGAGCAGTACTTC.

This clonotype is classed as medium-sized. This rearrangement joins TRBV18 to TRBJ1-5; TRBD1 matches at 7 bases. V shed 3 bases and J 1 base; nucleotides not matched to a gene: 3. There are 15 residues in the CDR3. Germline loops: CDR1 KGHSH, CDR2 LQKENI. As DNA, the CDR3 is TGTGCCAGCTCACCGACGACAGGGAGCAATCAGCCCCAGCATTTT. Translating it yields CASSPTTGSNQPQHF.

This clonotype was found a few times. The chain recombines TRBV11-1 with TRBJ2-1, with D maybe TRBD1 (6 bases). Trimming removed 1 base from V and 8 bases from J, with 12 bases in between. CDR1 and CDR2 from the germline V gene are SGHAT and FQDESV (reference sequence). The CDR3 has 14 residues. The CDR3 region has the DNA TGTGCCAGCAGCTTAGACAGGGTGGGTCATGAGCAGTTCTTC. Amino acids: CASSLDRVGHEQFF.